The clone carrying this T cell receptor (beta chain) has more than one count but fewer than ten. The antigen remains undetermined. The source of the sample is a study of T cell repertoires in ileal Crohn's disease. The wider study: M6 samples are neoterminal ileum biopsies from postoperative colonoscopy.

Time point given: neoterminal ileum biopsy at postoperative endoscopy, about 6 months after surgery. Clones were read by immunoSEQ multiplex PCR, and TCRdb kept only the in-frame ones, dropping some. The sample includes tens of thousands of clones, 85% to 90% of them seen just once. Broader study findings: Endoscopy was done a median around 6.9 months after surgery. All patients with clonality above 26.8% had endoscopic recurrence.

What was sequenced was ileal tissue. The clonotype comes from an adult with Crohn's disease.

CDR3 in amino acids: CASGGLSYEQYF. CDR3 sequence (DNA): TGTGCCAGCGGCGGCCTCTCCTACGAGCAGTACTTC. The V gene is TRBV14, the J gene TRBJ2-7; the D is unclear. CDR3 length: 12 amino acids. Looked up from germline, CDR1 is SGHDN and CDR2 is FVKESK. Trimming removed 8 bases at V and 0 bases at J, with 8 bases between.